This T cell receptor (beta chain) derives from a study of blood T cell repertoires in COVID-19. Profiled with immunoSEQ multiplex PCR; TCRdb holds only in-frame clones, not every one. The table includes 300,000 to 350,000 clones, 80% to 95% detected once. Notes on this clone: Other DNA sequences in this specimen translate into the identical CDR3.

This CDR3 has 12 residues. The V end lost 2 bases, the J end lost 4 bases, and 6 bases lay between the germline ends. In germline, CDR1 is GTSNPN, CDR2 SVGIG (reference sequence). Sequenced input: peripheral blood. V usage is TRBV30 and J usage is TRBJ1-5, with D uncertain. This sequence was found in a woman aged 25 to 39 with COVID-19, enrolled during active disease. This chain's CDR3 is CAWSLSNQPQHF. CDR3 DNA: TGTGCCTGGAGTCTTAGTAATCAGCCCCAGCATTTT.